This T cell receptor (beta chain) stems from a study of T cell responses to AZD1222 COVID-19 vaccine. Study outcomes and limitations: Without day 14 samples, only post-peak T cell repertoires were studied. Unmutated variant regions are reportedly the target of nearly half of TCRs that are spike-specific. A rise in Spike-specific TCR breadth and depth followed two AZD1222 doses.

TCRdb's table, derived via immunoSEQ multiplex PCR, lists solely in-frame clones and lacks some. The sample yields about 73,000 clones, roughly nine tenths seen once. Germline CDR1 is SEHNR and CDR2 is FQNEAQ (reference sequence). The CDR3 is 15 amino acids. V lost 5 bases and J 4 bases, leaving 16 bases between the germline ends. Regarding this clone: Its antigen is as yet unknown.

The V and J genes are TRBV7-9 and TRBJ2-3; D gene uncertain. Material: peripheral blood, obtained 28 days after the second AZD1222 dose. This receptor was identified in an adult who received the AZD1222 COVID-19 vaccine. CDR3 protein: CASSPRTPGPDTQYF. DNA of the CDR3: TGTGCCAGCAGCCCTCGGACGCCCGGTCCAGATACGCAGTATTTT. Full variable domain (rest looked up from reference TRBV7-9 and TRBJ2-3): DTGVSQNPRHKITKRGQNVTFRCDPISEHNRLYWYRQTLGQGPEFLTYFQNEAQLEKSRLLSDRFSAERPKGSFSTLEIQRTEQGDSAMYLCASSPRTPGPDTQYFGPGTRLTVL.